This T cell receptor beta chain was obtained from a study of cytomegalovirus exposure and HLA in healthy donors. Overall study results and limits: On later analysis, the bulk of CMV-associated TCR beta chains appeared to be HLA-restricted.

To note about this clone: No antigen is known for it.

Nominally healthy donors were sampled, though unrecorded immune exposures were likely. Both 60 Vbeta primers and 13 Jbeta primers went into the PCR. TCRdb keeps only in-frame clones here, not all; method: immunoSEQ multiplex PCR. The data contain about 200,000 clones, more than 65% of them singletons. The sequenced sample consisted of PBMCs. This clonotype was obtained from a man between 45 and 60 years old in good health and CMV-seronegative.

The CDR3 DNA sequence: TGCGCCAGCAGCTACCGGACAGGGAACAATGAGCAGTTCTTC. This encodes CASSYRTGNNEQFF. V and J are TRBV4-1 and TRBJ2-1, with 8 bases fitting TRBD1. J was trimmed by 5 bases and V by 5 bases; bases with no gene match: 5. The CDR3 has 14 amino acids. Germline V gene data show CDR1 as MGHRA and CDR2 as YSYEKL.